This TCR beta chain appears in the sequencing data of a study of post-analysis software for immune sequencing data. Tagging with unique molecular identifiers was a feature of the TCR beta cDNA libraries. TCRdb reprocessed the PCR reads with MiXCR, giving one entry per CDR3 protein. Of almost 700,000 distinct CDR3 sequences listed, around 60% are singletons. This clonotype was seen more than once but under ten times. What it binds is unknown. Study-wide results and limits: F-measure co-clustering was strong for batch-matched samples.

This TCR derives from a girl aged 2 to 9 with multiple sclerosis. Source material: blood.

The CDR3 region is CASSYGVRTQGDTQYF. The CDR3 coding sequence is TGTGCCAGCAGTTACGGGGTCAGAACCCAGGGAGATACGCAGTATTTT. The rearrangement joins TRBV6-5 to TRBJ2-3; D perhaps matches TRBD1 (5 bases). CDR1 and CDR2 (germline): MNHEY, SVGAGI. There are 16 residues in the CDR3. The V gene lost 2 bases and the J gene lost 5 bases, with 17 bases spanning the gap.